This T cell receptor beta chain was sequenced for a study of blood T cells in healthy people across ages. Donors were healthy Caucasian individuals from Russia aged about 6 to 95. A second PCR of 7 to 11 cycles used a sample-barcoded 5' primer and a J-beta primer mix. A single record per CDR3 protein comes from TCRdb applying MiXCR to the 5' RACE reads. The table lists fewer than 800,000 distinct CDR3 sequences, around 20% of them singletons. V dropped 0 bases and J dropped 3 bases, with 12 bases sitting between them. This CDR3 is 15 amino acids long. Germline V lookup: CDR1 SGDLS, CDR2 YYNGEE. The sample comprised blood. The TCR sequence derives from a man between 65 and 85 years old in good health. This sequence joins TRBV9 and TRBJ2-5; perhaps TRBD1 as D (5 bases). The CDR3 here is CASSVEGAREETQYF. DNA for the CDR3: TGTGCCAGCAGCGTAGAAGGGGCGCGAGAAGAGACCCAGTACTTC.